This TCR beta chain derives from a study of a mutant IDH1 vaccine in newly diagnosed glioma. Overall study context: Those enrolled had earlier been treated with radiotherapy, temozolomide, or both, mostly both.

Data came from immunoSEQ multiplex PCR; TCRdb stores just in-frame clones and leaves some out. This table holds 50,000 to 65,000 clones, 91% found once. Points from the study as a whole: Vaccine-induced immune responses were detected in over 90% of patients.

A word on this clone: The target antigen is unknown.

The germline CDR1 and CDR2 sequences are SEHNR and FQNEAQ (reference sequence). This CDR3 has 15 amino acids. With 5 bases removed from V and 4 bases from J, the gap between germline ends came to 14 bases. Time point indicated: week 11, during vaccination. Vaccination comprised doses that each held 300 ug of mutant IDH1 20-mer peptide, plus topical imiquimod. Each astrocytoma in the donors was new, WHO grade 3 or 4, IDH1-mutant and ATRX-lost. Sequenced here: PBMCs, sampled from a glioma patient whose treatment included an IDH1 peptide vaccine. The gene calls are TRBV7-9 and TRBJ2-2, with D possibly TRBD2 on 6 matching bases. This TCR derives from a man aged 50 to 59 with glioma. CDR3 in DNA: TGTGCCAGCAGCCGCCAAGGGACTTCCACCGGGGAGCTGTTTTTT. It specifies CASSRQGTSTGELFF. The variable domain in full, completed from reference TRBV7-9 and TRBJ2-2, reads DTGVSQNPRHKITKRGQNVTFRCDPISEHNRLYWYRQTLGQGPEFLTYFQNEAQLEKSRLLSDRFSAERPKGSFSTLEIQRTEQGDSAMYLCASSRQGTSTGELFFGEGSRLTVL.